This T cell receptor beta chain was identified during a study of shared clonotypes between healthy human individuals. Assay used: immunoSEQ multiplex PCR; TCRdb lists only in-frame clones, some missing. The repertoire holds 2 million to 3 million clones, with 90% to 95% as singletons. Study-wide points: The naive CD4 repertoires of several donors were compared, and approximately 5.3% of clonotypes were shared.

The germline gives CDR1 SEHNR, CDR2 FQNEAQ (reference sequence). The CDR3 extends over 17 amino acids. V was pared by 1 base and J by 5 bases, with 20 bases between. To note about this clone: Its target is unknown.

Material for sequencing was naive CD4+ T cells from PBMCs. As to subset: CD45RA+ positively selected. The chain carries TRBV7-9 and TRBJ1-1, with a weak D call TRBD1 (6 bases). The sequence came from a young man in good health. Some clones in this sample may be carry-over from other donors' samples. The CDR3 coding sequence is TGTGCCAGCAGCTTAGGGAGGGTACAGGGCGGGAAGACTGAAGCTTTCTTT. Residues: CASSLGRVQGGKTEAFF.